Listed below are T cell receptor beta chains from one sample, sequenced in a study of cytomegalovirus exposure and HLA in healthy donors. Sequencing used immunoSEQ multiplex PCR; TCRdb keeps in-frame clones, though not all of them. The data show about 140,000 clones, under 90% seen once. The sample comprised PBMCs. The source of these receptors is a male donor in good health and CMV-seronegative. The CDR3 runs from the conserved cysteine through the conserved F or W. Each record gives: clone size, J gene, D gene, V gene, CDR3 DNA, CDR3 protein. The D gene is left open where the match is weak. Clone size appears in some rows only: once, few, many, or a class for an expanded clone.

size: -; J: TRBJ2-2; D: -; V: TRBV5-1; DNA: TGCGCCAGCAGAGATCCGGGACTTAAGAACACCGGGGAGCTGTTTTTT; CDR3: CASRDPGLKNTGELFF
size: -; J: TRBJ1-1; D: -; V: TRBV6-5; DNA: TGTGCCAGCAGTTACTACCGCGGCGACGCTTTCTTT; CDR3: CASSYYRGDAFF
size: -; J: TRBJ2-5; D: -; V: TRBV19; DNA: TGTGCCAGTAGTATAGATCTGGAGGCGTGGGAGACCCAGTACTTC; CDR3: CASSIDLEAWETQYF
size: -; J: TRBJ2-3; D: -; V: TRBV30; DNA: TGTGCCTGGAGGAAGGGAGTAGATACGCAGTATTTT; CDR3: CAWRKGVDTQYF
size: -; J: TRBJ2-3; D: -; V: TRBV28; DNA: TGTGCCAGCAGGTCGGAGGGATCCACAGATACGCAGTATTTT; CDR3: CASRSEGSTDTQYF
size: -; J: TRBJ2-3; D: TRBD2; V: TRBV2; DNA: TGTGCCACAGATGGACTAGCGGGGAACACAGATACGCAGTATTTT; CDR3: CATDGLAGNTDTQYF
size: -; J: TRBJ2-3; D: -; V: TRBV7-2; DNA: TGTGCCAGCAGCAACCCGGAGTCTACGCAGTATTTT; CDR3: CASSNPESTQYF
size: -; J: TRBJ2-5; D: -; V: TRBV6-5; DNA: TGTGCCAGCAGTTACTCGGTGGGGGACTCACAAGAGACCCAGTACTTC; CDR3: CASSYSVGDSQETQYF
size: -; J: TRBJ1-4; D: -; V: TRBV2; DNA: TGTGCCAGCAGGCCAGGACAGTACCCTAATGAAAAACTGTTTTTT; CDR3: CASRPGQYPNEKLFF
size: -; J: TRBJ2-5; D: TRBD1; V: TRBV30; DNA: TGTGCCTGGAGTGCCGGGACAGACCAAGAGACCCAGTACTTC; CDR3: CAWSAGTDQETQYF
size: -; J: TRBJ2-1; D: TRBD1; V: TRBV6-5; DNA: TGTGCCAGCAGTTACGCGGACAGGGGTTACAATGAGCAGTTCTTC; CDR3: CASSYADRGYNEQFF
size: -; J: TRBJ2-7; D: -; V: TRBV4-3; DNA: TGCGCCAGCAGCCAAGAGACGGGGGAACCATCCTACGAGCAGTACTTC; CDR3: CASSQETGEPSYEQYF
size: -; J: TRBJ2-7; D: -; V: TRBV2; DNA: TGTGCCAGCAGTGAAGTGGAAGGGGTAGGCGAGCAGTACTTC; CDR3: CASSEVEGVGEQYF
size: -; J: TRBJ1-2; D: TRBD1; V: TRBV7-9; DNA: TGTGCCAGCAGCTTAGTACAGGGGGGTCCCTATGGCTACACCTTC; CDR3: CASSLVQGGPYGYTF
size: -; J: TRBJ2-3; D: TRBD2; V: TRBV28; DNA: TGTGCCAGCAGCCTTCTAGCGGGAGCCTACACAGATACGCAGTATTTT; CDR3: CASSLLAGAYTDTQYF
size: once; J: TRBJ2-1; D: TRBD2; V: TRBV4-2; DNA: TGTGCCAGCAGCCAAGATCCGGGGGGAGACGGTGAGCAGTTCTTC; CDR3: CASSQDPGGDGEQFF
size: -; J: TRBJ1-6; D: TRBD1; V: TRBV6-6; DNA: TGTGCCAGCATGGACAGGGCGAATTCACCCCTCCACTTT; CDR3: CASMDRANSPLHF
size: -; J: TRBJ2-4; D: -; V: TRBV30; DNA: TGTGCCTGGAGTGTGGGGAGCAACATTCAGTACTTC; CDR3: CAWSVGSNIQYF
size: -; J: TRBJ2-7; D: -; V: TRBV6-1; DNA: TGTGCCAGCAGTGGGTTGGGCGCTACCTACGAGCAGTACTTC; CDR3: CASSGLGATYEQYF
size: -; J: TRBJ1-3; D: -; V: TRBV7-9; DNA: TGTGCCAGCAGCTTAACACAGGCGACCTCTGGAAACACCATATATTTT; CDR3: CASSLTQATSGNTIYF
size: -; J: TRBJ2-3; D: TRBD1; V: TRBV6-6; DNA: TGTGCCAGCAGTCCGGGACAGAACACAGATACGCAGTATTTT; CDR3: CASSPGQNTDTQYF
size: -; J: TRBJ1-2; D: -; V: TRBV5-1; DNA: TGCGCCAGCAGCTTGAGATCCAGTCAGGCGCAGGGCTACACCTTC; CDR3: CASSLRSSQAQGYTF
size: few; J: TRBJ1-5; D: -; V: TRBV7-4; DNA: TGTGCCAGCAGCCAAACCGACAGGAACAATCAGCCCCAGCATTTT; CDR3: CASSQTDRNNQPQHF
size: -; J: TRBJ2-7; D: TRBD1; V: TRBV6-5; DNA: TGTGCCAGCAGTTACTCGATCGGACAGGGGCCGTACGAGCAGTACTTC; CDR3: CASSYSIGQGPYEQYF
size: once; J: TRBJ2-1; D: -; V: TRBV10-2; DNA: TGCGCCAGCCGACTCTTACCCACCAATGAGCAGTTCTTC; CDR3: CASRLLPTNEQFF
size: -; J: TRBJ2-1; D: -; V: TRBV7-2; DNA: TGTGCCAGCAGCTGGGGTGCTAGCCCCTACAATGAGCAGTTCTTC; CDR3: CASSWGASPYNEQFF